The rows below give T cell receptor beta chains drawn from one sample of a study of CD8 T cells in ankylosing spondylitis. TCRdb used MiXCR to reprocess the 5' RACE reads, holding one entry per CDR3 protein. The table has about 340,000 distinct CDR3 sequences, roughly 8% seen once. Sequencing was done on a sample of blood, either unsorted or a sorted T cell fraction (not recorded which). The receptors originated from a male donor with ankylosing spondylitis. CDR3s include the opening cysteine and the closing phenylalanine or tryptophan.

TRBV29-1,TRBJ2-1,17,CSVEGDWSLLSYNEQFF
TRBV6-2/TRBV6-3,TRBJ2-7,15,CASRPGFLRAYEQYF
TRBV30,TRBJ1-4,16,CAWSPSRDRGDEKLFF
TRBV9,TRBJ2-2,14,CASSVLWNTGELFF
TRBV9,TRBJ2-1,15,CASSVATRAGNEQFF
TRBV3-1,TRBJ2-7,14,CASSRDLSPYEQYF
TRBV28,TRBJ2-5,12,CASSFSGRDQAF
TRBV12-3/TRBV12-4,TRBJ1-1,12,CASSQGAAEAFF
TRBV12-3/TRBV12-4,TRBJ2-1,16,CASTTSASGDYNEQFF
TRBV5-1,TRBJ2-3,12,CASTNPTDTQYF
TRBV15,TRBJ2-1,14,CATSRVGLAGGQFF
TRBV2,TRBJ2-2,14,CASSVLQGPGELFF